The 28 T cell receptor beta chains below all came from one sample that was sequenced in a study of blood T cell repertoires in COVID-19 (dated by TCRdb to the early 2020s). Receptor libraries were prepared by the immunoSEQ multiplex PCR assay. TCRdb provides this immuneACCESS table in a form limited to in-frame rearrangements. Some clones are lacking; in checked studies, under half of them reflect an unresolved V gene, and why the rest are absent is not known. The sample contains fewer than 400,000 clones, roughly 90% of them found a single time. Roughly 3.6% of the sample belongs to the ten largest clones. The sequenced sample consisted of PBMCs or T cells enriched from blood (not recorded which). These receptors were obtained from a woman in her 30s who had been exposed to COVID-19.

The gene calls are TRBV25-1 and TRBJ2-4, with TRBD2 matching over 7 bases. Germline V gene data show CDR1 as MGHDK and CDR2 as SYGVNS. Germline trimming cut 3 bases from V and 4 bases from J; bases unmatched to any gene: 3. The CDR3 is 14 amino acids. CDR3 loop: CASSESGDKNIQYF. In nucleotides, the CDR3 is TGTGCCAGCAGTGAGAGCGGGGATAAAAACATTCAGTACTTC. Supplemented by reference TRBV25-1 and TRBJ2-4, the full variable domain reads EADIYQTPRYLVIGTGKKITLECSQTMGHDKMYWYQQDPGMELHLIHYSYGVNSTEKGDLSSESTVSRIRTEHFPLTLESARPSHTSQYLCASSESGDKNIQYFGAGTRLSVL.

This clone was detected a few times. The chain recombines TRBV19 with TRBJ2-1; the match to TRBD2 covers 7 bases. This CDR3 is 15 amino acids long. V lost 6 bases and J lost 3; bases outside the gene matches: 8. Germline V gives CDR1 LNHDA, CDR2 SQIVND (reference sequence). The CDR3 DNA follows: TGTGCCAGTAGACTCGGGGCTAGCGGCTACAATGAGCAGTTCTTC. This translates into CASRLGASGYNEQFF.

V usage is TRBV7-8 and J usage is TRBJ1-6; D unresolved. V was pared by 3 bases and J by 6 bases, with 6 bases between. Germline lookup yields CDR1 SGHVS and CDR2 FQNEAQ. The CDR3 length is 13 residues. The CDR3 reads CASSFGVNSPLHF. CDR3 nucleotide sequence: TGTGCCAGCAGCTTCGGGGTTAATTCACCCCTCCACTTT.

This chain links TRBV12-5 with TRBJ1-2; a possible D gene is TRBD1 (5 bases). This CDR3 is built from 13 residues. The V end lost 6 bases, the J end lost 4 bases, and 12 bases lay between the germline ends. The germline CDR1 and CDR2 sequences are LGHNT and FRNRAP. In DNA, the CDR3 is TGTGCTAGTGGAATCGGGGGGTCCTATGGCTACACCTTC. This gives the protein CASGIGGSYGYTF. Looking up the rest from reference TRBV12-5 and TRBJ1-2 gives the full variable domain: DARVTQTPRHKVTEMGQEVTMRCQPILGHNTVFWYRQTMMQGLELLAYFRNRAPLDDSGMPKDRFSAEMPDATLATLKIQPSEPRDSAVYFCASGIGGSYGYTFGSGTRLTVV.

This chain connects TRBV2 to TRBJ1-3, with unresolved D. V was clipped by 7 bases and J by 3 bases, with 19 bases between them. This CDR3 is 16 amino acids long. Germline-derived CDR1 and CDR2 are SNHLY and FYNNEI. CDR3 loop: CASKFLAARSGNTIYF. The DNA of the CDR3 is TGTGCCAGCAAGTTCTTAGCGGCTCGAAGTGGAAACACCATATATTTT.

This sequence joins TRBV2 and TRBJ2-4; 11 positions match TRBD2. Germline V CDR1 and CDR2: SNHLY, FYNNEI. This CDR3 comprises 15 residues. The junction had 3 bases not matched to a gene; V was cut back by 6 bases and J by 2 bases. CDR3 DNA: TGTGCCAGCAGGGCTAGCGGGGGGACCAAAAACATTCAGTACTTC. It codes for CASRASGGTKNIQYF.

The V call is TRBV9, the J call TRBJ2-5, with D possibly being TRBD2 (6 bases). V dropped 2 bases and J dropped 5 bases, with 16 bases sitting between them. The length of the CDR3 is 15 residues. Germline V gene data show CDR1 as SGDLS and CDR2 as YYNGEE. This CDR3 is CASSVKEGSGETQYF. In DNA form, the CDR3 reads TGTGCCAGCAGCGTGAAGGAGGGGTCGGGGGAGACCCAGTACTTC.

The chain has TRBV7-9 and TRBJ2-1, with 10 bases identical to TRBD2. V shed 7 bases, J shed 8 bases, and the junction held 8 bases outside the gene matches. The CDR3 loop spans 14 amino acids. Germline V gene data show CDR1 as SEHNR and CDR2 as FQNEAQ (reference sequence). The CDR3 nucleotides are TGTGCCAGCAAATATCTAGCGGGGGAAGATGAGCAGTTCTTC. Its translation: CASKYLAGEDEQFF.

J is TRBJ1-6 and V is TRBV7-2; a possible D gene is TRBD1 (5 bases). The V gene's germline CDR1 is SGHTA and CDR2 FQGNSA. The CDR3 spans 14 residues. V lost 11 bases to trimming and J lost 6 bases, with 17 bases between them. The CDR3 bases are TGTGCCGGCGGAACCCAGGGTTTTAATTCACCCCTCCACTTT. Residues: CAGGTQGFNSPLHF.

V usage is TRBV18 and J usage is TRBJ2-7, with 9 bases that match TRBD1. V gave up 3 bases and J gave up 3 bases; unmatched junction bases: 6. Germline V gene lookup returns CDR1 KGHSH and CDR2 LQKENI. There are 15 residues in the CDR3. The chain's CDR3 is CASSPRDRASYEQYF. The CDR3 DNA is TGTGCCAGCTCACCTCGGGACAGGGCTAGCTACGAGCAGTACTTC.

The sample holds one count of this clone. This chain uses TRBV3-1 (or the pseudogene TRBV3-2) with TRBJ1-3; D is ambiguous. Per the germline V gene, CDR1 is LGHDT and CDR2 is YNNKEL (reference sequence). The CDR3 is 14 amino acids. V lost 5 bases to trimming and J lost 3 bases, with 11 bases between them. CDR3 bases: TGTGCCAGCAGCTTCGGGGTGGGTGGAAACACCATATATTTT. This gives the protein CASSFGVGGNTIYF.

The CDR3: CASRLGDGYTF. Here the CDR3 DNA reads TGTGCCAGCCGATTAGGGGATGGCTACACCTTC. The rearrangement links TRBV6-5 to TRBJ1-2, with D tentatively TRBD1 (5 bases). CDR1 is MNHEY and CDR2 is SVGAGI in the germline V gene. Trimming left V 8 bases short and J 6 bases short, with 10 bases between. This CDR3 has 11 residues.

The V gene is TRBV6-6, the J gene TRBJ2-7, with 7 bases that match TRBD1. CDR1 is MNHNY and CDR2 is SVGAGI in the germline V gene (reference sequence). J gave up 7 bases and V 6 bases, and 15 bases lay outside the gene matches. The CDR3 extends over 15 amino acids. The CDR3: CASSIGTEILEEQYF. Written as DNA, the CDR3 is TGTGCCAGCAGCATCGGGACAGAGATTTTGGAGGAGCAGTACTTC.

The chain carries TRBV3-1 (or the pseudogene TRBV3-2) and TRBJ1-2; D is undetermined. Per the germline V gene, CDR1 is LGHDT and CDR2 is YNNKEL (reference sequence). This CDR3 has 18 amino acids. Trimming left V 4 bases short and J 5 bases short, with 26 bases between. CDR3 coding DNA: TGTGCCAGCAGCCCACCAAAAGGCGATGGGAGGCGAAGATATGGCTACACCTTC. Protein product: CASSPPKGDGRRRYGYTF.

This clone was recorded once. The gene calls are TRBV19 and TRBJ1-1; TRBD1 matches at 10 bases. The CDR3 runs 11 residues. Unmatched junction bases numbered 1, after V lost 8 bases and J lost 7 bases. Per germline, CDR1 LNHDA and CDR2 SQIVND (reference sequence). In DNA, the CDR3 is TGTGCCAGTGGGACAGGGGTTGAAGCTTTCTTT. Its protein product is CASGTGVEAFF.

There are a few counts of this clone. This chain uses TRBV4-3 with TRBJ2-3, with 7 bases identical to TRBD2. The length of the CDR3 is 17 residues. The germline V gene encodes CDR1 LGHNA and CDR2 YSLEER. The ends lost 0 bases at V and 3 bases at J; junction bases unmatched: 9. CDR3 DNA: TGCGCCAGCAGCCAAGATGGGCCGGGGGGTCGAACAGATACGCAGTATTTT. It yields the protein CASSQDGPGGRTDTQYF.

J is TRBJ2-7 and V is TRBV25-1; D possibly corresponds to TRBD1 (6 bases). V lost 2 bases, J lost 2 bases, and 16 bases lay in between. CDR1 MGHDK and CDR2 SYGVNS come from the germline V gene. The CDR3 extends over 16 amino acids. DNA of the CDR3: TGTGCCAGCAGTGAACCGGAACAGGGAGACCCCTACGAGCAGTACTTC. This translates into CASSEPEQGDPYEQYF.

This clone has just a few counts. The chain employs TRBV9 and TRBJ2-7, with 8 bases identical to TRBD2. V trimming: 0 bases; J trimming: 3 bases; junction bases outside the gene matches: 11. Germline loops: CDR1 SGDLS, CDR2 YYNGEE. This CDR3 is built from 17 residues. The CDR3 is CASSVAGSGGHDYEQYF. The CDR3 DNA is TGTGCCAGCAGCGTAGCTGGGAGCGGGGGCCACGACTACGAGCAGTACTTC.

The genes are TRBV5-8 and TRBJ2-7; 9 nucleotides agree with TRBD1. CDR1 and CDR2 from the germline V gene are SGHTS and YDEGEE. CDR3 length: 15 residues. Trimming at V came to 4 bases and at J to 1 base, leaving 6 bases not matched to a gene. CDR3 loop: CASSRQGGASYEQYF. DNA of the CDR3: TGTGCCAGCAGCCGACAGGGGGGGGCATCCTACGAGCAGTACTTC.

The chain has TRBV4-1 and TRBJ2-6; TRBD1 matches at 9 bases. CDR1 MGHRA and CDR2 YSYEKL come from the germline V gene. Unmatched junction bases numbered 6, after V lost 8 bases and J lost 4 bases. The CDR3 covers 15 residues. The CDR3 DNA is TGCGCCAGCGGGACAGGGCCGGTCGGGGCCAACGTCCTGACTTTC. Protein product: CASGTGPVGANVLTF.

This chain uses TRBV18 with TRBJ1-1; D gene ambiguous. The CDR3 sequence is 14 residues long. Trimming took 3 bases from V and 4 from J, leaving 12 bases between them. Germline V gene sequence: CDR1 KGHSH, CDR2 LQKENI. The CDR3: CASSPARFSTEAFF. CDR3 in DNA: TGTGCCAGCTCACCCGCACGCTTCAGCACTGAAGCTTTCTTT.

The chain combines TRBV11-2 with TRBJ2-5; 7 bases are shared with TRBD1. The CDR3 contains 16 residues. The germline gives CDR1 SGHAT, CDR2 FQNNGV. V trimming: 0 bases; J trimming: 4 bases; junction bases outside the gene matches: 8. CDR3 coding DNA: TGTGCCAGCAGCTTAGATCCAGCAGGGGGTTTAGAGACCCAGTACTTC. It yields the protein CASSLDPAGGLETQYF.

The CDR3 here is CASSLREGATDEAFF. The CDR3 DNA reads TGTGCCAGCAGCTTACGGGAGGGGGCAACTGATGAAGCTTTCTTT. The V and J genes are TRBV7-9 and TRBJ1-1; 7 bases are shared with TRBD1. The CDR3 loop spans 15 amino acids. Trimming cost V 2 bases and J 7 bases; bases outside gene matches: 10. From germline, CDR1 is SEHNR and CDR2 FQNEAQ (reference sequence).

The chain recombines TRBV11-2 with TRBJ2-7; no firm D call. Trimming pared 4 bases from V and 1 base from J, leaving 11 bases between. The length of the CDR3 is 14 residues. Germline assignment: CDR1 SGHAT and CDR2 FQNNGV. The CDR3 DNA is TGTGCCAGCAGCTCTAACCGTGAGTCCTACGAGCAGTACTTC. Translating gives CASSSNRESYEQYF.

CDR3 nucleotide sequence: TGCAGTGCTTGGGACCAGGGGGGCTACACCTTC. Its translation: CSAWDQGGYTF. This rearrangement joins TRBV20-1 to TRBJ1-2, with a possible D match to TRBD1 (6 bases). This CDR3 is 11 amino acids long. Germline V gene data show CDR1 as DFQATT and CDR2 as SNEGSKA (reference sequence). Trimming pared 5 bases from V and 8 bases from J, leaving 12 bases between.

V is TRBV7-8 and J is TRBJ2-7; no reliable D call. Germline CDR1 and CDR2: SGHVS and FQNEAQ. The CDR3 has 12 residues. The V end was cut by 5 bases, the J end by 3 bases, with 8 bases between. The CDR3 loop is CASSPASYEQYF. Written as DNA, the CDR3 is TGTGCCAGCAGCCCCGCCAGCTACGAGCAGTACTTC.

The chain links TRBV7-2 to TRBJ2-1, with TRBD1 as a possible D gene (6 bases). The germline V and J ends were trimmed by 3 bases and 5 bases, with 14 bases remaining between them. Germline V gene data show CDR1 as SGHTA and CDR2 as FQGNSA. There are 15 residues in the CDR3. The CDR3 is CASSLRGNDNNEQFF. The CDR3, as DNA: TGTGCCAGCAGCTTGAGGGGGAACGACAACAATGAGCAGTTCTTC.

V and J are TRBV5-4 and TRBJ1-1, with a tentative D call TRBD1 (5 bases). V lost 0 bases and J 4 bases, leaving 10 bases between the germline ends. The V gene's germline CDR1 is SGHNT and CDR2 YYREEE (reference sequence). The CDR3 sequence is 14 residues long. This chain's CDR3 is CASSLVQGSTEAFF. The CDR3 DNA reads as TGTGCCAGCAGCTTGGTGCAGGGAAGCACTGAAGCTTTCTTT.